The 23 T cell receptor beta chains presented below share a single source sample, sequenced in a study of blood T cell repertoires in COVID-19. Sequencing used immunoSEQ multiplex PCR; TCRdb keeps in-frame clones, though not all of them. The repertoire holds about 98,000 clones, roughly 80% seen once, with 9.5% to 13% in the top ten. The source material was peripheral blood. The source is a man between 65 and 79 years old with active or convalescent COVID-19.

This clone turned up a few times. The genes are TRBV2 and TRBJ1-5; TRBD1 is a possible D gene (5 bases). The CDR3 sequence is 13 residues long. V lost 5 bases, J lost 4 bases, and 9 bases lay in between. Germline V gene data show CDR1 as SNHLY and CDR2 as FYNNEI. CDR3 coding DNA: TGTGCCAGCAGTTGGGACTTTAATCAGCCCCAGCATTTT. It specifies CASSWDFNQPQHF.

The chain combines TRBV6-5 with TRBJ2-5; perhaps TRBD1 as D (6 bases). V was clipped by 7 bases and J by 2 bases, with 11 bases between them. The CDR3 loop spans 13 amino acids. In germline, CDR1 is MNHEY, CDR2 SVGAGI. Written as DNA, the CDR3 is TGTGCCAGCACTACGACAGGTCAAGAGACCCAGTACTTC. It encodes CASTTTGQETQYF.

The chain's CDR3 is CASSGQGAGGYTF. CDR3 coding DNA: TGTGCCAGTTCAGGACAGGGGGCGGGTGGCTACACCTTC. This sequence joins TRBV27 and TRBJ1-2, with 11 nucleotides matching TRBD1. The CDR3 is 13 amino acids. CDR1 MNHEY and CDR2 SMNVEV come from the germline V gene (reference sequence). V shed 9 bases, J shed 7 bases, and the junction held 7 bases outside the gene matches.

The chain has TRBV5-6 and TRBJ2-7, with D possibly being TRBD1 (5 bases). Germline V gives CDR1 SGHDT, CDR2 YYEEEE. The germline V and J ends were trimmed by 4 bases and 2 bases, with 19 bases remaining between them. CDR3 length equals 16 residues. The CDR3 spells CASSPPGRVVTYEQYF. The CDR3 coding sequence is TGTGCCAGCAGCCCTCCCGGCAGGGTAGTTACCTACGAGCAGTACTTC.

The chain is built from TRBV5-6 and TRBJ1-5; 8 nucleotides agree with TRBD1. From germline, CDR1 is SGHDT and CDR2 YYEEEE. The CDR3 consists of 16 residues. With 4 bases clipped from V and 1 base from J, the junction kept 7 bases outside the gene matches. The CDR3, as DNA: TGTGCCAGCAGCCTCACAGGGGGAAGGAGCAATCAGCCCCAGCATTTT. Amino acids: CASSLTGGRSNQPQHF.

V is TRBV18 and J is TRBJ2-3; 7 positions match TRBD2. This CDR3 has 15 amino acids. Germline values: CDR1 KGHSH, CDR2 LQKENI. Trimming cost V 2 bases and J 1 base; bases outside gene matches: 3. For the CDR3, the DNA is TGTGCCAGCTCACCAAGGGCGGGGGGCACAGATACGCAGTATTTT. It codes for CASSPRAGGTDTQYF.

V gene TRBV12-3 or TRBV12-4 combines with J gene TRBJ2-2; possible D gene TRBD1, 5 bases. Trimming took off 6 bases at V and 8 bases at J, with 13 bases between the two ends. CDR3 length: 13 residues. The chain's CDR3 is CASSSRVSGELFF. DNA for the CDR3: TGTGCCAGCAGCAGCAGGGTATCTGGGGAGCTGTTTTTT.

The CDR3 DNA follows: TGTGCCAGCTCGCTTGCGGGGGCGGATTACAGGAATACGCAGTATTTT. Its protein is CASSLAGADYRNTQYF. The genes are TRBV18 and TRBJ2-3; weak D call: TRBD2 (7 bases). The V end was cut by 6 bases, the J end by 7 bases, with 23 bases between. CDR1 and CDR2 from the germline V gene are KGHSH and LQKENI. CDR3 length equals 16 residues.

This clone is a singleton in its sample. This chain joins TRBV4-1 and TRBJ1-1; no clear D. Trimming left V 1 base short and J 0 bases short, with 15 bases between. Germline V gene data show CDR1 as MGHRA and CDR2 as YSYEKL. The CDR3 runs to 17 residues. CDR3 sequence reads: CASSQGPPRLMNTEAFF. The DNA for the CDR3 is TGCGCCAGCAGCCAAGGCCCTCCCCGTCTAATGAACACTGAAGCTTTCTTT.

V is TRBV18 and J is TRBJ1-2; 8 bases are shared with TRBD1. V gave up 1 base and J gave up 2 bases; unmatched junction bases: 3. Germline loops: CDR1 KGHSH, CDR2 LQKENI. CDR3 size: 15 residues. CDR3: CASSPRRTGNYGYTF. CDR3 coding DNA: TGTGCCAGCTCACCACGAAGGACAGGGAACTATGGCTACACCTTC.

V is TRBV6-5 and J is TRBJ2-3; D is ambiguous. Trimming removed 5 bases from V and 2 bases from J, with 14 bases in between. CDR1 and CDR2 (germline): MNHEY, SVGAGI. This CDR3 has 15 amino acids. The CDR3 sequence is CASSRLRSDTDTQYF. In DNA form, the CDR3 reads TGTGCCAGCAGTCGACTCCGCTCCGACACAGATACGCAGTATTTT.

This clone has a handful of counts. This sequence joins TRBV21-1 and TRBJ1-2; TRBD1 is the table's D call and was not checked against the DNA. TRBV21-1 is labeled a pseudogene. This CDR3 is 16 amino acids long. CDR3 region: CASSRFRGQGVYGYTF. For the CDR3, the DNA is TGTGCCAGCAGCCGATTTCGTGGACAGGGTGTCTATGGCTACACCTTC.

This clone showed up just a few times. The rearrangement links TRBV6-5 to TRBJ2-7; weak D call: TRBD1 (5 bases). CDR1 and CDR2 (germline): MNHEY, SVGAGI. The CDR3 loop spans 13 amino acids. Trimming took 2 bases from V and 4 from J, leaving 9 bases between them. The CDR3 region has the DNA TGTGCCAGCAGTTACGGAAGGGGTTACGAGCAGTACTTC. As protein: CASSYGRGYEQYF.

DNA for the CDR3: TGTGCCAGCAGTTTATCGGACAGGCGAAGGAGCACAGATACGCAGTATTTT. Its translation: CASSLSDRRRSTDTQYF. The chain uses TRBV27 and TRBJ2-3; 7 bases line up with TRBD1. J was trimmed by 0 bases and V by 0 bases; bases with no gene match: 6. The germline gives CDR1 MNHEY, CDR2 SMNVEV (reference sequence). There are 17 residues in the CDR3.

This clone was picked up a small number of times. The gene calls are TRBV9 and TRBJ2-2; TRBD1 aligns across 9 bases. V shed 0 bases, J shed 1 base, and the junction held 7 bases outside the gene matches. This CDR3 has 18 amino acids. In germline, CDR1 is SGDLS, CDR2 YYNGEE. The CDR3 DNA reads TGTGCCAGCAGCGTAGTCGTTCCGGGACAGGGGAACACCGGGGAGCTGTTTTTT. Amino acid sequence: CASSVVVPGQGNTGELFF.

This clone was seen only once. The chain links TRBV10-3 to TRBJ2-1; 9 positions match TRBD1. Germline CDR1 reads ENHRY; CDR2 reads SYGVKD. The V segment lost 6 bases and the J segment 4 bases; nucleotides outside the gene matches: 16. The CDR3 runs 18 residues. The CDR3 region is CAIREGGPGQGLYNEQFF. The CDR3 DNA sequence: TGTGCCATCAGGGAGGGTGGACCGGGACAGGGACTATACAATGAGCAGTTCTTC.

The V gene is TRBV2, the J gene TRBJ2-5; 9 nucleotides agree with TRBD1. Germline V CDR1 and CDR2: SNHLY, FYNNEI. The V gene end was trimmed by 6 bases and the J gene end by 5 bases; junction bases not matched to a gene: 10. The CDR3 covers 15 residues. CDR3 in amino acids: CASRLTGTGRETQYF. CDR3 coding DNA: TGTGCCAGCAGGCTCACCGGGACAGGGCGGGAGACCCAGTACTTC.

The sample holds a few counts of this clone. The chain links TRBV7-2 to TRBJ2-1; D is ambiguous. Per germline, CDR1 SGHTA and CDR2 FQGNSA. This CDR3 spans 14 amino acids. V was shortened by 4 bases and J by 8 bases, with 15 bases between the two germline ends. DNA of the CDR3: TGTGCCAGCAGCTCGTGGTGGGCGCACGATGAGCAGTTCTTC. Residues: CASSSWWAHDEQFF. The complete variable domain, with remaining parts taken from reference TRBV7-2 and TRBJ2-1, reads GAGVSQSPSNKVTEKGKDVELRCDPISGHTALYWYRQSLGQGLEFLIYFQGNSAPDKSGLPSDRFSAERTGGSVSTLTIQRTQQEDSAVYLCASSSWWAHDEQFFGPGTRLTVL.

This rearrangement joins TRBV6-6 to TRBJ2-3, with 9 bases lining up with TRBD1. The J segment lost 1 base and the V segment lost 0 bases, leaving 2 bases of the junction unmatched. This CDR3 is 16 amino acids long. Germline V CDR1 and CDR2: MNHNY, SVGAGI (reference sequence). The CDR3 reads CASSYSTGGRTDTQYF. CDR3 in DNA: TGTGCCAGCAGTTACTCGACAGGGGGGCGCACAGATACGCAGTATTTT.

The V call is TRBV5-8, the J call TRBJ1-1, with a possible D match to TRBD1 (6 bases). Germline CDR1 SGHTS, CDR2 YDEGEE. Deletions cut 0 bases from V and 1 base from J, with 7 bases between. The CDR3 length is 14 residues. The CDR3 here is CASSLDRANTEAFF. CDR3 DNA sequence: TGTGCCAGCAGCTTGGACAGGGCGAACACTGAAGCTTTCTTT. Combining the CDR3 with reference TRBV5-8 and TRBJ1-1 gives the whole variable domain EAGVTQSPTHLIKTRGQQATLRCSPISGHTSVYWYQQALGLGLQFLLWYDEGEERNRGNFPPRFSGRQFPNYSSELNVNALELEDSALYLCASSLDRANTEAFFGQGTRLTVV.

V is TRBV7-9 and J is TRBJ1-2; TRBD1 aligns across 7 bases. With V trimmed by 4 bases and J by 3 bases, 5 bases remained unmatched. The CDR3 is made up of 14 amino acids. Germline loops: CDR1 SEHNR, CDR2 FQNEAQ (reference sequence). The CDR3 coding sequence is TGTGCCAGCAGCTCTAGACAGGGTGACTATGGCTACACCTTC. It is translated as CASSSRQGDYGYTF. The entire variable domain, with the rest obtained from reference TRBV7-9 and TRBJ1-2, is as follows: DTGVSQNPRHKITKRGQNVTFRCDPISEHNRLYWYRQTLGQGPEFLTYFQNEAQLEKSRLLSDRFSAERPKGSFSTLEIQRTEQGDSAMYLCASSSRQGDYGYTFGSGTRLTVV.

The rearrangement joins TRBV27 to TRBJ1-1, with a tentative D call TRBD1 (5 bases). Trimming took off 10 bases at V and 1 base at J, with 13 bases between the two ends. Germline assignment: CDR1 MNHEY and CDR2 SMNVEV (reference sequence). The CDR3 runs to 13 residues. The CDR3 is CATGRGENTEAFF. The CDR3 DNA sequence: TGTGCCACGGGGAGGGGCGAGAACACTGAAGCTTTCTTT.

The chain links TRBV27 to TRBJ1-5, with a tentative D call TRBD1 (6 bases). V lost 3 bases and J lost 5, with 8 bases in between. CDR1 MNHEY and CDR2 SMNVEV come from the germline V gene (reference sequence). The CDR3 covers 13 residues. For the CDR3, the DNA is TGTGCCAGCAGTTTTAAGGGGGATCAGCCCCAGCATTTT. It codes for CASSFKGDQPQHF.